Below are 21 T cell receptor beta chains sequenced from a single sample in a study of shared clonotypes between healthy human individuals. The assay was immunoSEQ multiplex PCR, and TCRdb's table has in-frame clones only and misses some. This table holds millions of clones, roughly 94% found once. The sample comprised naive CD4+ T cells sorted from blood. As for subset: CD45RA+ positively selected. The receptor set was obtained from a young man in good health.

The CDR3 is CASSSEGLGNQPQHF. CDR3 DNA: TGTGCCAGCAGTTCAGAGGGCCTTGGCAATCAGCCCCAGCATTTT. The genes are TRBV28 and TRBJ1-5; no clear D gene. CDR1 is MDHEN and CDR2 is SYDVKM in the germline V gene. This CDR3 spans 15 amino acids. V was cut by 4 bases and J by 2 bases, with 12 bases left in between.

The chain has TRBV30 and TRBJ1-2; the D is unclear. There are 12 residues in the CDR3. Per the germline V gene, CDR1 is GTSNPN and CDR2 is SVGIG (reference sequence). V was cut by 4 bases and J by 4 bases, with 10 bases left in between. The CDR3 nucleotides are TGTGCCTGGAATCGACAAAGCTATGGCTACACCTTC. Residues: CAWNRQSYGYTF.

The gene calls are TRBV28 and TRBJ1-3, with D uncertain. V was cut by 1 base and J by 2 bases, with 9 bases left in between. CDR1 and CDR2 from the germline V gene are MDHEN and SYDVKM. The CDR3 length is 15 residues. This CDR3 is CASSLSGGPGNTIYF. In nucleotides, the CDR3 is TGTGCCAGCAGTTTATCGGGTGGTCCTGGAAACACCATATATTTT.

V and J are TRBV18 and TRBJ1-1; D might be TRBD1 (6 bases). Germline V lookup: CDR1 KGHSH, CDR2 LQKENI. This CDR3 contains 14 residues. Trimming removed 3 bases at V and 6 bases at J, with 14 bases between. The CDR3 region is CASSPTTGQAEAFF. CDR3 DNA sequence: TGTGCCAGCTCACCCACGACAGGTCAGGCTGAAGCTTTCTTT.

The chain has TRBV19 and TRBJ2-2, with D perhaps matching TRBD1 (5 bases). Germline values: CDR1 LNHDA, CDR2 SQIVND (reference sequence). V shed 4 bases and J shed 3 bases, with 12 bases lying between them. The CDR3 contains 15 residues. The CDR3 DNA reads TGTGCCAGTAGTAATTGGCAGGGATACACCGGGGAGCTGTTTTTT. Protein product: CASSNWQGYTGELFF.

The CDR3 sequence: CASSYLKAGRDGYTF. For the CDR3, the DNA is TGTGCCAGCAGTTACCTGAAGGCAGGGAGAGATGGCTACACCTTC. The chain is built from TRBV6-5 and TRBJ1-2; perhaps TRBD1 as D (5 bases). The CDR3 is 15 residues long. Trimming took off 2 bases at V and 6 bases at J, with 16 bases between the two ends. CDR1 is MNHEY, CDR2 SVGAGI, per germline.

The chain links TRBV30 to TRBJ1-1; D is unclear. CDR1 GTSNPN and CDR2 SVGIG come from the germline V gene (reference sequence). The CDR3 sequence is 12 residues long. V was shortened by 2 bases and J by 8 bases, with 12 bases between the two germline ends. CDR3: CAWSQTGNEAFF. The CDR3 DNA reads as TGTGCCTGGAGTCAAACCGGGAACGAAGCTTTCTTT.

The rearrangement joins TRBV2 to TRBJ2-1, with D perhaps matching TRBD2 (6 bases). Trimming removed 10 bases at V and 9 bases at J, with 13 bases between. Germline V gene data show CDR1 as SNHLY and CDR2 as FYNNEI. The CDR3 consists of 11 residues. CDR3 DNA sequence: TGTGCCACCCGGGAGCTCGGTGAGCAGTTCTTC. This gives the protein CATRELGEQFF.

V and J are TRBV18 and TRBJ2-7; 15 bases are a match to TRBD2. Germline loops: CDR1 KGHSH, CDR2 LQKENI. The CDR3 consists of 15 residues. The V and J ends lost 3 bases and 8 bases, in that order; junction bases with no gene match: 5. In DNA, the CDR3 is TGTGCCAGCTCACCTCGGACTAGCGGGGGGGAGCAGCAGTACTTC. Translating it yields CASSPRTSGGEQQYF.

This rearrangement joins TRBV5-1 to TRBJ2-7, with no clear D. The CDR3 is 12 residues long. V lost 5 bases and J 2 bases, leaving 8 bases between the germline ends. The germline gives CDR1 SGHRS, CDR2 YFSETQ. CDR3 coding DNA: TGCGCCAGCAGTGACCCAACCTACGAGCAGTACTTC. The encoded protein is CASSDPTYEQYF.

V is TRBV6-6 and J is TRBJ1-5; no firm D call. The germline V gene encodes CDR1 MNHNY and CDR2 SVGAGI (reference sequence). CDR3 length: 15 amino acids. V gave up 3 bases and J gave up 3 bases, with 12 bases separating them. This CDR3 reads CASSYDPEFNQPQHF. The CDR3 nucleotides are TGTGCCAGCAGTTATGATCCGGAGTTCAATCAGCCCCAGCATTTT.

The chain recombines TRBV6-9 with TRBJ1-4, with unresolved D. Germline V lookup: CDR1 MNHGY, CDR2 SVAAGI. The CDR3 contains 18 residues. V was clipped by 6 bases and J by 7 bases, with 27 bases between them. The DNA of the CDR3 is TGTGCCAGCAGAAGGTACCTGGAGGTGAAAAACTTAGGTGAAAAACTGTTTTTT. This encodes CASRRYLEVKNLGEKLFF.

The genes are TRBV28 and TRBJ1-6; a weak D match, TRBD1 (6 bases). The ends were cut back, 5 bases at V and 7 bases at J, with 12 bases in the middle. The V gene's germline CDR1 is MDHEN and CDR2 SYDVKM. There are 14 residues in the CDR3. Here the CDR3 reads CASSPGDTNSPLHF. CDR3 bases: TGTGCCAGCAGTCCAGGGGATACGAATTCACCCCTCCACTTT. Looking up the rest from reference TRBV28 and TRBJ1-6 gives the full variable domain: DVKVTQSSRYLVKRTGEKVFLECVQDMDHENMFWYRQDPGLGLRLIYFSYDVKMKEKGDIPEGYSVSREKKERFSLILESASTNQTSMYLCASSPGDTNSPLHFGNGTRLTVT.

The chain joins TRBV14 to TRBJ2-7; D is undetermined. Between the trimmed V and J ends, which lost 2 bases and 0 bases, there was a span of 8 bases. CDR1 SGHDN and CDR2 FVKESK come from the germline V gene. The CDR3 is 14 residues long. CDR3 DNA: TGTGCCAGCAGCCAATTGGAGAGCTCCTACGAGCAGTACTTC. It specifies CASSQLESSYEQYF.

This clone was found once. The chain carries TRBV19 and TRBJ2-7; the D gene is possibly TRBD1 (6 bases). The CDR3 loop spans 15 amino acids. V lost 4 bases, J lost 3 bases, and 16 bases lay in between. Germline CDR1 and CDR2: LNHDA and SQIVND (reference sequence). Here the CDR3 DNA reads TGTGCCAGTAGTAGGGGACGGGACACATTCTACGAGCAGTACTTC. It encodes CASSRGRDTFYEQYF.

V usage is TRBV6-6 and J usage is TRBJ1-5, with unresolved D. The germline V gene encodes CDR1 MNHNY and CDR2 SVGAGI (reference sequence). The CDR3 runs 16 residues. The V gene lost 2 bases and the J gene lost 0 bases, with 11 bases spanning the gap. The CDR3 sequence is CASSYRVLNSNQPQHF. The CDR3 DNA reads TGTGCCAGCAGTTACAGGGTCCTTAATAGCAATCAGCCCCAGCATTTT.

This clone occurred a few times. The rearrangement links TRBV28 to TRBJ1-6; D ambiguous. The V gene's germline CDR1 is MDHEN and CDR2 SYDVKM. The CDR3 totals 15 residues. Trimming stripped 5 bases from V and 7 bases from J, with 15 bases between. Written as DNA, the CDR3 is TGTGCCAGCAGTCCAGAGGCAGGTTCGAATTCACCCCTCCACTTT. Translation: CASSPEAGSNSPLHF. Full variable domain (missing parts from reference TRBV28 and TRBJ1-6): DVKVTQSSRYLVKRTGEKVFLECVQDMDHENMFWYRQDPGLGLRLIYFSYDVKMKEKGDIPEGYSVSREKKERFSLILESASTNQTSMYLCASSPEAGSNSPLHFGNGTRLTVT.

Comment on this clone: Other DNA sequences in this sample translate to the same CDR3. The chain uses TRBV6-6 and TRBJ2-7, with D perhaps TRBD2 (5 bases). The length of the CDR3 is 13 residues. V lost 2 bases and J lost 1, with 6 bases in between. Germline V CDR1 and CDR2: MNHNY, SVGAGI (reference sequence). The chain's CDR3 is CASSYGGSYEQYF. In DNA, the CDR3 is TGTGCCAGCAGTTACGGAGGTTCCTACGAGCAGTACTTC.

This clone was seen just once. The V gene is TRBV18, the J gene TRBJ2-1; no definite D call. The CDR3 has 15 residues. V lost 2 bases and J lost 7, with 15 bases in between. The V gene's germline CDR1 is KGHSH and CDR2 LQKENI. DNA of the CDR3: TGTGCCAGCTCACCAGGTACGGCCCAAGGAAATGAGCAGTTCTTC. This gives the protein CASSPGTAQGNEQFF.

The chain uses TRBV28 and TRBJ1-5; weak D call: TRBD1 (5 bases). CDR3 length: 15 residues. Looked up from germline, CDR1 is MDHEN and CDR2 is SYDVKM. V was cut by 2 bases and J by 7 bases, with 15 bases left in between. The CDR3, as DNA: TGTGCCAGCAGTTTAGCCTGGGGGTGGGGACAGCCCCAGCATTTT. Translated, it gives CASSLAWGWGQPQHF.

This chain uses TRBV7-9 with TRBJ2-1, with 11 bases fitting TRBD2. CDR1 SEHNR and CDR2 FQNEAQ come from the germline V gene (reference sequence). V lost 5 bases and J lost 4; bases outside the gene matches: 7. CDR3 length equals 16 residues. CDR3 sequence: CASSPLAGGIYNEQFF. CDR3 nucleotides: TGTGCCAGCAGCCCGTTAGCGGGAGGGATATACAATGAGCAGTTCTTC.